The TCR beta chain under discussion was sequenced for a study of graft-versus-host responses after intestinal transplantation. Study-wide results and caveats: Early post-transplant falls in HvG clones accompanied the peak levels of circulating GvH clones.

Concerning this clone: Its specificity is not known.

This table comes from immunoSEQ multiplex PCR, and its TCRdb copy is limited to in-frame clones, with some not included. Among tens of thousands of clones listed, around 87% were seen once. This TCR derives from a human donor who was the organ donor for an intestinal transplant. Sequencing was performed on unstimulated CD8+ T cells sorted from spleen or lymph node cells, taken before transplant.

Written as DNA, the CDR3 is TGTGCCAGCAGCGAAACCGGGACTATCTACAATGAGCAGTTCTTC. It specifies CASSETGTIYNEQFF. V gene TRBV9 combines with J gene TRBJ2-1, with 7 bases matching TRBD2. The length of the CDR3 is 15 residues. J gave up 3 bases and V 3 bases, and 6 bases lay outside the gene matches. The V gene's germline CDR1 is SGDLS and CDR2 YYNGEE.